The T cell receptor (beta chain) under discussion was sequenced for a study of blood T cell repertoires in COVID-19. Study information: T cells, B-cell-depleted T cells, or PBMCs provided the cDNA or gDNA that served as material.

In the original analysis: Nucleated cell counts were estimated from reference gene primer amplification. Assay used: immunoSEQ multiplex PCR; TCRdb lists only in-frame clones, some missing. That table furnishes V, J and clone size, whereas the DNA furnished D and trimming. The table includes roughly 280,000 clones, 85% to 90% detected once. Losses at the gene ends were 7 bases for V and 6 bases for J; bases not matched to a gene: 14. Germline CDR1 SQVTM, CDR2 ANQGSEA. The CDR3 is made up of 16 amino acids. The TCR was taken from a woman aged 25 to 39 with acute COVID-19. This chain links TRBV29-1 with TRBJ1-4; the match to TRBD1 covers 10 bases. Sample: PBMCs or T cells enriched from blood (not recorded which). The CDR3 loop reads CSAVTKGQGFYEKLFF. The DNA of the CDR3 is TGCAGCGCCGTAACAAAGGGACAGGGGTTTTATGAAAAACTGTTTTTT.